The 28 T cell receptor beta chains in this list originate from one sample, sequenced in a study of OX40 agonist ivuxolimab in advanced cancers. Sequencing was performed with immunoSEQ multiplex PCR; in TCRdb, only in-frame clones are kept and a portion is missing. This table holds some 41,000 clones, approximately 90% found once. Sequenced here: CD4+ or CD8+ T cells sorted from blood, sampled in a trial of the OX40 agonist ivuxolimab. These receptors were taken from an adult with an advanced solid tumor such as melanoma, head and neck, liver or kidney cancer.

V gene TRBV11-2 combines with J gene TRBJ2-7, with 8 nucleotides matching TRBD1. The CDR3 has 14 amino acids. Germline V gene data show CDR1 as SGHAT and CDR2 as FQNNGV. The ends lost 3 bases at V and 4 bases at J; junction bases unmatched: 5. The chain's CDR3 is CASSLGQGAYEQYF. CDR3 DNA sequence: TGTGCCAGCAGCTTGGGGCAGGGGGCATACGAGCAGTACTTC.

CDR3 DNA: TGTGCCAGCACGAACCAGCCAGGGATTCAGCCCCAGCATTTT. It translates to CASTNQPGIQPQHF. V and J are TRBV2 and TRBJ1-5; the D gene is possibly TRBD1 (5 bases). This CDR3 is 14 amino acids long. CDR1 SNHLY and CDR2 FYNNEI come from the germline V gene. The V gene lost 7 bases and the J gene lost 6 bases, with 16 bases spanning the gap.

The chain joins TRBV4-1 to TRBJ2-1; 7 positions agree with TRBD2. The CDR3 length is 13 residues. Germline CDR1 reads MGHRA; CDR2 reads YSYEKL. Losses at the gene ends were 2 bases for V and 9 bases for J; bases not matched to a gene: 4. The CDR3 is CASSQLSSGEQFF. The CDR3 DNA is TGCGCCAGCAGCCAACTATCTAGCGGTGAGCAGTTCTTC.

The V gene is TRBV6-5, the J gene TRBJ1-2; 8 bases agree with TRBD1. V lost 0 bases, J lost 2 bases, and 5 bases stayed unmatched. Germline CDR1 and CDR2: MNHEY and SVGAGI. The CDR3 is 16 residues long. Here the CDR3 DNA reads TGTGCCAGCAGTTACTCGACAGGGGACCCGAACTATGGCTACACCTTC. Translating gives CASSYSTGDPNYGYTF.

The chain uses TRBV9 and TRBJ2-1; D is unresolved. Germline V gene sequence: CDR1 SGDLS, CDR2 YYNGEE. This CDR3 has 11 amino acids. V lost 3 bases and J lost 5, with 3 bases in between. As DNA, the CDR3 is TGTGCCAGCAGCGCAAACAATGAGCAGTTCTTC. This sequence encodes CASSANNEQFF.

The CDR3 DNA sequence: TGTGCCAGCAGTTTATTTGTGACAGGGCGAGAAGATACGCAGTATTTT. Protein: CASSLFVTGREDTQYF. The chain has TRBV28 and TRBJ2-3, with 7 positions matching TRBD1. V was clipped by 1 base and J by 5 bases; unmatched bases: 9. Germline V gene lookup returns CDR1 MDHEN and CDR2 SYDVKM. The length of the CDR3 is 16 residues. Combining the CDR3 with reference TRBV28 and TRBJ2-3 gives the whole variable domain DVKVTQSSRYLVKRTGEKVFLECVQDMDHENMFWYRQDPGLGLRLIYFSYDVKMKEKGDIPEGYSVSREKKERFSLILESASTNQTSMYLCASSLFVTGREDTQYFGPGTRLTVL.

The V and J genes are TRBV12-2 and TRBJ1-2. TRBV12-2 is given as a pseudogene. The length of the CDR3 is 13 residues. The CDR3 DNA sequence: TGTGCAAGTCGCTTGAAGGGATCCTATGGCTACACCTTC. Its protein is CASRLKGSYGYTF.

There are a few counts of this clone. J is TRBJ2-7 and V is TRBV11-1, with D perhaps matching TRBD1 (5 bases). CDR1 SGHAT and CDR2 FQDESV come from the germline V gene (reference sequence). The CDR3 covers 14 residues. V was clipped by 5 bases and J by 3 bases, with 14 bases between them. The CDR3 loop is CASSLKGSGYEQYF. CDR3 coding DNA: TGTGCCAGCAGCCTCAAGGGGTCGGGCTACGAGCAGTACTTC.

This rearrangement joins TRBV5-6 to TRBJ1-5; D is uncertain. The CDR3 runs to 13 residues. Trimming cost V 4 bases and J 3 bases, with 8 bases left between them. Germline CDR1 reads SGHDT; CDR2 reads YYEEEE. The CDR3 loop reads CASSPGYNQPQHF. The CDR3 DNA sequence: TGTGCCAGCAGCCCTGGATACAATCAGCCCCAGCATTTT.

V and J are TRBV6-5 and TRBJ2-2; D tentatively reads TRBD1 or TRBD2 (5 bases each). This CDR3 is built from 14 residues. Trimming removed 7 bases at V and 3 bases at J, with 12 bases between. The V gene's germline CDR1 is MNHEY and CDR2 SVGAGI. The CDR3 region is CASTSQEDTGELFF. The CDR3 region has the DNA TGTGCCAGCACCTCACAGGAGGACACCGGGGAGCTGTTTTTT.

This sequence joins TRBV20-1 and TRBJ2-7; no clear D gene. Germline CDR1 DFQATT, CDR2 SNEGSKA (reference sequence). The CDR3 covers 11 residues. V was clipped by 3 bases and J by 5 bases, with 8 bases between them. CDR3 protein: CSASESNEQYF. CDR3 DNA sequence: TGCAGTGCTAGTGAATCTAACGAGCAGTACTTC.

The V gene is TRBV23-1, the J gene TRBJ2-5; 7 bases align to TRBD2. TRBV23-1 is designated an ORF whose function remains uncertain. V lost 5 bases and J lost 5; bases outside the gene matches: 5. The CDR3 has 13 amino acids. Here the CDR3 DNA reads TGCGCCAGCAGTAGCGGGATTGGGGAGACCCAGTACTTC. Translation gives CASSSGIGETQYF.

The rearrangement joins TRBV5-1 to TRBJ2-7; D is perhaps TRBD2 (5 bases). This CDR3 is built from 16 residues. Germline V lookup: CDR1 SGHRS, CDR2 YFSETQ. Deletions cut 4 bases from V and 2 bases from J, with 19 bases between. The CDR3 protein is CASSISTGLLAYEQYF. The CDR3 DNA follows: TGCGCCAGCAGCATTAGTACCGGACTCTTAGCCTACGAGCAGTACTTC. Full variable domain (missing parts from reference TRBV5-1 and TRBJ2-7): KAGVTQTPRYLIKTRGQQVTLSCSPISGHRSVSWYQQTPGQGLQFLFEYFSETQRNKGNFPGRFSGRQFSNSRSEMNVSTLELGDSALYLCASSISTGLLAYEQYFGPGTRLTVT.

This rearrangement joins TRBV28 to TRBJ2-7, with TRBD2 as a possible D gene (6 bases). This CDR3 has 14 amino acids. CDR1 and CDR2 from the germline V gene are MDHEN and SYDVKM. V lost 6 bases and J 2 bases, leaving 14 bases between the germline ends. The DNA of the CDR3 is TGTGCCAGCAGACGACGGGAGCTAGCCTACGAGCAGTACTTC. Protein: CASRRRELAYEQYF.

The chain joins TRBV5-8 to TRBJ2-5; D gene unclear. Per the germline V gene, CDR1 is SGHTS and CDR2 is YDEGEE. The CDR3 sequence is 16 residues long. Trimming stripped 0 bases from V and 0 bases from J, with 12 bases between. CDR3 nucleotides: TGTGCCAGCAGCTTGGGCTTAGCAGATCACCAAGAGACCCAGTACTTC. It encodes CASSLGLADHQETQYF.

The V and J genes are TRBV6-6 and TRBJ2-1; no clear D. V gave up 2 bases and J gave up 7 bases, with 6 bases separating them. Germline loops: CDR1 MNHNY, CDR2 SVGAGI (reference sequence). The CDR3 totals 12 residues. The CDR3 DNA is TGTGCCAGCAGTTACGATAGGAATGAGCAGTTCTTC. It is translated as CASSYDRNEQFF.

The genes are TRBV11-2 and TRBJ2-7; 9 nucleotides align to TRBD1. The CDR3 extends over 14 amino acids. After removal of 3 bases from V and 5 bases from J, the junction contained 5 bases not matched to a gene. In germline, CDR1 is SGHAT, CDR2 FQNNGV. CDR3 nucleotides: TGTGCCAGCAGCTTGCCCGGGACAGGGCACGAGCAGTACTTC. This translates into CASSLPGTGHEQYF.

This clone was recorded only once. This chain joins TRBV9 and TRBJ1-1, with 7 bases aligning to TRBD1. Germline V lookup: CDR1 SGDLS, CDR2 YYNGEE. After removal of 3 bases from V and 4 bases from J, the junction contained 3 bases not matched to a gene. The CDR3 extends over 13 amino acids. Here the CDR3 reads CASSGGGFTEAFF. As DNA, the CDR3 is TGTGCCAGCAGCGGAGGGGGCTTCACTGAAGCTTTCTTT.

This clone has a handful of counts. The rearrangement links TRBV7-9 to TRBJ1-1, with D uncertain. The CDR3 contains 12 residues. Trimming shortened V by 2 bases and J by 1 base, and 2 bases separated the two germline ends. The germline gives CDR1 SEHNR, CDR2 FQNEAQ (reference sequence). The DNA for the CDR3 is TGTGCCAGCAGCTTAAAGAACACTGAAGCTTTCTTT. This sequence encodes CASSLKNTEAFF.

CDR3 protein: CASSQTGEETQYF. CDR3 DNA sequence: TGTGCCAGCAGCCAAACAGGGGAAGAGACCCAGTACTTC. The chain links TRBV28 to TRBJ2-5; TRBD1 aligns across 7 bases. The germline V gene has CDR1 MDHEN and CDR2 SYDVKM. This CDR3 contains 13 residues. V dropped 6 bases and J dropped 3; count of bases not matched to a gene: 4.

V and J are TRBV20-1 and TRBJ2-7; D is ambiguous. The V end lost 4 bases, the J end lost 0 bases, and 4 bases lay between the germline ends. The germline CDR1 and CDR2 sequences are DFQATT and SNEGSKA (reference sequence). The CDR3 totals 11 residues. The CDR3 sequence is CSAISSYEQYF. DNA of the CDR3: TGCAGTGCTATTAGCTCCTACGAGCAGTACTTC.

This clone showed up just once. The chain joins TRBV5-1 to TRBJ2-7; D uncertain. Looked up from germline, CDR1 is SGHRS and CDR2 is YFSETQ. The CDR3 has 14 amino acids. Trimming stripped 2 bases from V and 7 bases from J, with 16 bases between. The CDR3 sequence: CASSFDPTVGEQYF. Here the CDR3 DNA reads TGCGCCAGCAGCTTTGACCCCACGGTAGGGGAGCAGTACTTC.

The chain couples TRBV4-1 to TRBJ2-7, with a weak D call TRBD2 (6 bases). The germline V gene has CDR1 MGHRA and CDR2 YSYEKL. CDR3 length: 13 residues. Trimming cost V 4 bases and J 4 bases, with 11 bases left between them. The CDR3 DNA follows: TGCGCCAGCAGCCCGGGACTCGGTTACGAGCAGTACTTC. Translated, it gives CASSPGLGYEQYF.

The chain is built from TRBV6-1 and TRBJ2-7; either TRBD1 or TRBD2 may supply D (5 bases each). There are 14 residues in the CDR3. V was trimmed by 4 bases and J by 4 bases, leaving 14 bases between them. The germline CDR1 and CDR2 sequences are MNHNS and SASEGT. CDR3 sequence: CASSGGNRPYEQYF. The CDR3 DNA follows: TGTGCCAGCAGTGGGGGGAACAGACCTTACGAGCAGTACTTC.

The CDR3 here is CASSRDRGANTGELFF. Written as DNA, the CDR3 is TGTGCCAGTAGTAGGGACAGGGGCGCGAACACCGGGGAGCTGTTTTTT. The chain has TRBV19 and TRBJ2-2; 10 bases are shared with TRBD1. Germline CDR1 reads LNHDA; CDR2 reads SQIVND (reference sequence). The CDR3 loop spans 16 amino acids. V shed 4 bases and J 0 bases; nucleotides not matched to a gene: 2.

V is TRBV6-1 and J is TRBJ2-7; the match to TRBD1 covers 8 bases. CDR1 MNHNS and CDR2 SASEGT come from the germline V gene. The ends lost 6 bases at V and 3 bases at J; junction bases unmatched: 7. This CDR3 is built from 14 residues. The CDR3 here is CASSGTGTGYEQYF. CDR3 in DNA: TGTGCCAGCAGCGGGACCGGGACAGGCTACGAGCAGTACTTC.

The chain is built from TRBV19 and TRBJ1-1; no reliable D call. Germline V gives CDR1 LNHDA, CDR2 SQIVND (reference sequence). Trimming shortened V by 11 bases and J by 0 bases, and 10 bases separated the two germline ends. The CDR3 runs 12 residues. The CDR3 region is CASEGVNTEAFF. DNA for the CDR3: TGTGCCTCTGAGGGAGTGAACACTGAAGCTTTCTTT. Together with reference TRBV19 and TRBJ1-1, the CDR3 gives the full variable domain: DGGITQSPKYLFRKEGQNVTLSCEQNLNHDAMYWYRQDPGQGLRLIYYSQIVNDFQKGDIAEGYSVSREKKESFPLTVTSAQKNPTAFYLCASEGVNTEAFFGQGTRLTVV.

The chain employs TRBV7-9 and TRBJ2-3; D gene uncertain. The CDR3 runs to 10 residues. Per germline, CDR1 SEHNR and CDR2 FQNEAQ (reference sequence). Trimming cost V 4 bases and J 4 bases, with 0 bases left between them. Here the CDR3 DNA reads TGTGCCAGCAGCTCAGATACGCAGTATTTT. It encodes CASSSDTQYF.